This T cell receptor beta chain was sequenced for a study of early T cells in non-severe SARS-CoV-2 infection (TCRdb year 2021). Study-wide context: Because TCR sequencing relied on bulk RNA taken from unsorted whole blood, pairing of alpha and beta chains was not possible. What the authors observed across the whole study: Matching against VDJdb was skewed toward anti-spike CD8 responses, likely underestimated virus-specific expansions, and missed private and CD4 specificities.

The protocol used for the library was 5' RACE. The data were produced on a NextSeq 500. In the TCR library protocol, unique molecular identifiers were attached to individual cDNA molecules to correct for PCR bias and sequencing error. Sequencing covered both TCR alpha and beta chains, and within each sample the abundances of alpha and beta sequences were tightly co-correlated. Under the source paper's analysis protocol: Decombinator V4 was used to perform V gene, J gene and CDR3 annotation of TCR sequences. TCRs were defined as expanded if a significant change between any two time points was detected under a Poisson model with p below 0.0001. TCR abundances were normalised to the total number of TCRs sequenced in each sample and reported as counts per million. TRAV1-2 paired with TRAJ12, TRAJ20 or TRAJ33 defined MAIT TCRs, while TRAV10 paired with TRAJ18 defined iNKT TCRs. VDJdb, accessed 1 November 2021, was searched for CMV, EBV and SARS-CoV-2 annotated TCRs, with TCRs annotated for multiple antigens excluded. TCRdb's own reprocessing of the public reads used fastp at Q25 and MiXCR and kept productive beta chains. Under each unique CDR3 protein, matching rows form one entry showing the most common genes and DNA. In this record, the V and J calls reflect TCRdb's handling and not the investigators' own analysis. The sample table shows tens of thousands of distinct CDR3 sequences, and roughly 8.2% are seen once. About 4% of the sample lies in the top ten.

Set within a cohort of healthcare workers in London, UK, this nested case-control study involved weekly PCR testing of nasopharyngeal swabs along with blood sampling. Healthcare workers were recruited during the week of the UK lockdown, between 23 and 31 March 2020, and followed weekly for up to about 15 weeks. The table lists this clonotype with many counts. The clone's antigen remains unknown. No base quality values were provided; no much bigger clone lies one nucleotide off. Reading the germline V gene gives CDR1 LGHNA and CDR2 YNFKEQ. The CDR3 holds 15 amino acids from the cysteine to the phenylalanine. Only CDR3 DNA is held: 45 bases, read in frame from base 1. V is reduced by 0 bases and J by 6 bases, leaving a spacing of 13 bases between them.

The chain couples TRBV4-2 to TRBJ2-3, and perhaps TRBD1 as D gene, on 5 matching bases. The source material was whole blood. The source of this sequence is an adult who was a healthcare worker with PCR-confirmed SARS-CoV-2 infection or an uninfected control (not recorded which). CDR3 region: CASSQEFGSGDTQYF. The base sequence is TGTGCCAGCAGCCAAGAATTTGGATCAGGGGATACGCAGTATTTT.